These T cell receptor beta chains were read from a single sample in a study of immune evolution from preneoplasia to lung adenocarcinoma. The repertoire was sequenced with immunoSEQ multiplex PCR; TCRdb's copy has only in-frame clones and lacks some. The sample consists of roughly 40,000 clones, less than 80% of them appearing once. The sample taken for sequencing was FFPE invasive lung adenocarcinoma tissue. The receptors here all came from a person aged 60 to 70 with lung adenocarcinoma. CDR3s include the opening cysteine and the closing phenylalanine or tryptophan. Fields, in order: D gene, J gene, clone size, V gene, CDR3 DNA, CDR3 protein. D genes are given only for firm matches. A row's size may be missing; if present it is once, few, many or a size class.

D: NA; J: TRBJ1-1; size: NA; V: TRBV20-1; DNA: TGCAGTGCTAGAGAGGTGGAAGCTTTCTTT; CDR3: CSAREVEAFF
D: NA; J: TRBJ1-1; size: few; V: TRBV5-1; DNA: TGCGCCAGCAGCTTGGAAGGAAGGGACACTGAAGCTTTCTTT; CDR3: CASSLEGRDTEAFF
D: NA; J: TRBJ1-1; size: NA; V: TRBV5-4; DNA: TGTGCCAGCAGCTTGGCTGGCGGGGCGAATGCTTTCTTT; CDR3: CASSLAGGANAFF
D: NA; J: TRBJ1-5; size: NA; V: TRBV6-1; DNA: TGTGCCAGCAGGTCGGACCGCCTCGTCAATCAGCCCCAGCATTTT; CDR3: CASRSDRLVNQPQHF
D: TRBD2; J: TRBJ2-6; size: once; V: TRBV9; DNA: TGTGCCAGCAGCGTACGGGACTACCTTGTCACCTCTGGGGCCAACGTCCTGACTTTC; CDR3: CASSVRDYLVTSGANVLTF
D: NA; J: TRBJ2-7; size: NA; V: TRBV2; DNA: TGTGCCAGCTCCGCCCCCGGGACCCACGGAGGCGAGCAGTACTTC; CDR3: CASSAPGTHGGEQYF
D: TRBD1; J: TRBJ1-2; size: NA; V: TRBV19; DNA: TGTGCCAGTTATCCTTCCAGGGGGAACCTCTATGGCTACACCTTC; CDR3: CASYPSRGNLYGYTF
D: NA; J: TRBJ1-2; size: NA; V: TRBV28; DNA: TGTGCCAGCAGTTTCAGACCGGGGCGCCTCTCGAGTGCCCGGTATGGCTACACCTTC; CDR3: CASSFRPGRLSSARYGYTF
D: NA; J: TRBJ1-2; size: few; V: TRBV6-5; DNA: TGTGCCTCGAGGGGCAGGGAGCATGGCTACACCTTC; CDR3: CASRGREHGYTF
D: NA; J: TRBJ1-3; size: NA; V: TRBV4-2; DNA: TGTGCCAGCAGCCAAGCTGGTTTGAACACCATATATTTT; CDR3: CASSQAGLNTIYF
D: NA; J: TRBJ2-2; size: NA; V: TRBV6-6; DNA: TGTGCCAGCAGTTACGTAGCCGGGGAGCTGTTTTTT; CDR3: CASSYVAGELFF
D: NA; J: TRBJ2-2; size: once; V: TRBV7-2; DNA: TGTGCCAGCAGCTTAGGCGCGAACACCGGGGAGCTGTTTTTT; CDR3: CASSLGANTGELFF
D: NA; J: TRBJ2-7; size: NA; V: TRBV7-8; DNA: TGTGCCAGCAGCTCACACCACGAGCAGTACTTC; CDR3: CASSSHHEQYF